This entry describes one T cell receptor (beta chain). Its antigen is currently not known. No much larger clone exists at a distance of one base, and base qualities are not known. TCRbeta CDR3 regions were amplified from genomic DNA using the immunoSEQ Assay, a bias-controlled multiplex PCR. Per the source publication's procedure: Nucleated cell counts per sample were estimated from amplification of reference gene primers within the assay. To quantify the absolute abundance of each unique TCRbeta CDR3 rearrangement, sequence reads were collapsed and filtered. For each sample, productive Simpson clonality was calculated by taking the square root of Simpson's diversity index across productive rearrangements. TCRdb obtained this table from immuneACCESS and retained in-frame rearrangements with V and J assigned. These tables miss some clones; where compared with another copy, unresolved V genes account for less than half of the shortfall, and the remainder is unexplained. The V and J calls and the clone size are those of that table, but D and trimming were determined from the DNA. The sample contains 100,000 or so clones, over 90% of them found a single time. Almost 4.5% of the sample rests with the top ten.

The germline V gene specifies KGHDR as CDR1 and SFDVKD as CDR2. Relative to germline, V is missing 5 bases and J is missing 4 bases, with 0 bases of the junction outside any gene match. The CDR3, from cysteine to phenylalanine, totals 12 residues. The CDR3 DNA has 36 bases and is translated from base 1. This sample is drawn from a study of blood T cell repertoires in COVID-19 (dated by TCRdb to 2018 to 2020). For the wider study: Samples covering the acute and convalescent phases of COVID-19 were provided by collaborators in the United States, Italy and Spain. The prospective study material was composed of cDNA or gDNA derived from T cells, B-cell-depleted T cells, or PBMCs. Deeply sampled blood TCRbeta repertoires from subjects exposed to, actively infected with, or recovered from COVID-19 were included in the dataset. The repertoires were released in a freely available public database meant as a resource for research on the immune response to SARS-CoV-2. The samples were drawn from two sources: the first 160 participants of the ongoing ImmuneRACE study, and approximately 1,300 subjects contributed by 6 global collaborators. Nearly every sample came with metadata listing a de-identified subject ID, COVID-19 status, age in years and sex. Where available, HLA class I and class II types were taken from metadata supplied by the sample provider and were not determined by assay-based typing.

Whole blood was collected in K2EDTA tubes by collaborating institutions according to the institutions' own protocols. For TCRbeta analysis, collaborators shipped samples as frozen whole blood, isolated PBMCs, or DNA extracted from either of those sample types. Paper-wide results and their limitations: Clinical and demographic metadata were provided uncurated, with the amount varying by source and participant.

The sequenced sample consisted of peripheral blood. The chain joins TRBV24-1 to TRBJ2-5; 7 bases in the junction line up with TRBD1. This receptor was identified in a human donor with active COVID-19. The donor label of this sample is uncertain. The CDR3 reads CATSAGGETQYF. Read as DNA, the sequence is TGTGCCACCAGTGCAGGGGGAGAGACCCAGTACTTC.